This T cell receptor (beta chain) was captured in a study of Tregs in tolerant kidney transplant recipients. Assay used: immunoSEQ multiplex PCR; TCRdb lists only in-frame clones, some missing. Recorded for this sample: 25,000 to 35,000 clones. Overall study findings and caveats: Expanding Tregs on activated donor B cells appeared to best identify donor-specific TCRbeta clones. The small number of patients limits these findings pending further validation. Biological reproducibility was not directly addressed in this study.

The CDR3 is 13 residues long. Germline V gene data show CDR1 as ENHRY and CDR2 as SYGVKD. Thawed PBMCs were FACS-sorted into unstimulated CD4+CD25+CD127- regulatory T cells, CD4+CD25- non-regulatory cells, CD4 and CD8 cells. Turning to this clone: The antigen remains undetermined. An end of the junction does not agree with germline; a read error may underlie this. The read terminates 3 residues before the CDR3 end, so the remaining end is supplied by the germline J gene.

Sequencing was performed on CD8+ T cells from blood, taken before the transplant. The TCR originated in a human donor who received a combined kidney and bone marrow transplant. The chain couples TRBV10-3 to TRBJ1-5, with D hard to call. The CDR3 DNA, read in part, is TGTGCCATCCGTGACCGAGAGGTTCAGCCC. The encoded protein is CAIRDREVQP. The full CDR3 protein reads CAIRDREVQPQHF.